The 10 T cell receptor beta chains reported below all come from one sample, sequenced in a study of blood T cell repertoires in COVID-19. The assay was immunoSEQ multiplex PCR, and TCRdb's table has in-frame clones only and misses some. The sample yields fewer than 110,000 clones, roughly 85% seen once. Material: peripheral blood. The receptors originated from a woman in her sixties or seventies with active or convalescent COVID-19.

This clone was detected a few times. The V call is TRBV7-2, the J call TRBJ2-3, with TRBD2 identical over 10 bases. The CDR3 extends over 17 amino acids. The V gene's germline CDR1 is SGHTA and CDR2 FQGNSA. The junction had 6 bases not matched to a gene; V was cut back by 1 base and J by 2 bases. The CDR3, as DNA: TGTGCCAGCAGCTTAGTTCGACTAGCGGGTTTCACAGATACGCAGTATTTT. As protein: CASSLVRLAGFTDTQYF. Complete variable domain (other parts from reference TRBV7-2 and TRBJ2-3): GAGVSQSPSNKVTEKGKDVELRCDPISGHTALYWYRQSLGQGLEFLIYFQGNSAPDKSGLPSDRFSAERTGGSVSTLTIQRTQQEDSAVYLCASSLVRLAGFTDTQYFGPGTRLTVL.

The chain links TRBV27 to TRBJ2-7; maybe TRBD1 (6 bases). Germline V CDR1 and CDR2: MNHEY, SMNVEV (reference sequence). The CDR3 sequence is 12 residues long. The ends were cut back, 5 bases at V and 6 bases at J, with 11 bases in the middle. As DNA, the CDR3 is TGTGCCAGCAGTCTTACAGGGTCCGAGCAGTACTTC. Its translation: CASSLTGSEQYF.

The CDR3 nucleotides are TGTGCCAGCAGCCAAGGGGGCGCGGGGGGTGTCGAGCAGTACTTC. This translates into CASSQGGAGGVEQYF. The V and J genes are TRBV3-1 (or the pseudogene TRBV3-2) and TRBJ2-7, with 8 bases identical to TRBD2. CDR3 length: 15 residues. In germline, CDR1 is LGHDT, CDR2 YNNKEL (reference sequence). Trimming cost V 1 base and J 6 bases; bases outside gene matches: 8.

This rearrangement joins TRBV5-1 to TRBJ1-5, with D possibly TRBD1 on 6 matching bases. The V end was cut by 0 bases, the J end by 4 bases, with 11 bases between. Germline V gene sequence: CDR1 SGHRS, CDR2 YFSETQ. The CDR3 contains 15 residues. The CDR3 region has the DNA TGCGCCAGCAGCTTGGGGCAGGGGACAAATCAGCCCCAGCATTTT. It is translated as CASSLGQGTNQPQHF.

The gene calls are TRBV7-8 and TRBJ2-7; the match to TRBD1 covers 7 bases. The ends lost 4 bases at V and 2 bases at J; junction bases unmatched: 2. This CDR3 spans 13 amino acids. CDR1 is SGHVS and CDR2 is FQNEAQ in the germline V gene. The CDR3 region has the DNA TGTGCCAGCAGCTCGGGACAGACCTACGAGCAGTACTTC. This translates into CASSSGQTYEQYF.

CDR3 coding DNA: TGTGCCAGCAGTTACCCTTTAGGGGGCACAGATACGCAGTATTTT. Translated: CASSYPLGGTDTQYF. V is TRBV6-2 or TRBV6-3 and J is TRBJ2-3; D perhaps matches TRBD1 (5 bases). The CDR3 is 15 residues long. Germline CDR1 and CDR2: MNHEY and SVGEGT. V was trimmed by 2 bases and J by 1 base, leaving 10 bases between them.

The V and J genes are TRBV9 and TRBJ2-1; 8 bases fit TRBD2. J gave up 5 bases and V 0 bases, and 10 bases lay outside the gene matches. Germline V lookup: CDR1 SGDLS, CDR2 YYNGEE. The CDR3 is 17 amino acids. The CDR3 loop is CASSVDPSGRMNNEQFF. Written as DNA, the CDR3 is TGTGCCAGCAGCGTAGACCCTAGCGGGCGGATGAACAATGAGCAGTTCTTC. The full variable domain, completed using reference TRBV9 and TRBJ2-1, is DSGVTQTPKHLITATGQRVTLRCSPRSGDLSVYWYQQSLDQGLQFLIQYYNGEERAKGNILERFSAQQFPDLHSELNLSSLELGDSALYFCASSVDPSGRMNNEQFFGPGTRLTVL.

This clone was counted a few times. V is TRBV6-5 and J is TRBJ1-3, with D possibly being TRBD1 (5 bases). Germline-derived CDR1 and CDR2 are MNHEY and SVGAGI. Trimming took 7 bases from V and 0 from J, leaving 13 bases between them. This CDR3 spans 15 amino acids. This chain's CDR3 is CASTRGGDSGNTIYF. CDR3 DNA: TGTGCCAGCACCCGGGGGGGTGACTCTGGAAACACCATATATTTT.

The CDR3 region has the DNA TGTGCCAGCAGCTCGGGGTACTCTGGAAACACCATATATTTT. As protein: CASSSGYSGNTIYF. This rearrangement joins TRBV13 to TRBJ1-3; D uncertain. Germline CDR1 PRHDT, CDR2 FYEKMQ (reference sequence). This CDR3 has 14 residues. V was cut by 4 bases and J by 0 bases, with 7 bases left in between.

The rearrangement uses TRBV7-2 and TRBJ2-3, with no clear D. Trimming pared 1 base from V and 5 bases from J, leaving 7 bases between. Germline lookup yields CDR1 SGHTA and CDR2 FQGNSA. This CDR3 region has 13 residues. The CDR3, as DNA: TGTGCCAGCAGCTTAGAGCGAGAAGATACGCAGTATTTT. Protein: CASSLEREDTQYF.